This T cell receptor beta chain was sequenced for a study of cytomegalovirus exposure and HLA in healthy donors. It was with 60 Vbeta and 13 Jbeta primers that the PCR ran. Clones were sequenced by immunoSEQ multiplex PCR, and TCRdb holds only the in-frame ones, with some missing. The repertoire holds about 150,000 clones, with 70% to 90% as singletons. The V gene lost 4 bases and the J gene lost 2 bases, with 7 bases spanning the gap. The CDR3 extends over 13 amino acids. CDR1 and CDR2 (germline): SNHLY, FYNNEI. V and J are TRBV2 and TRBJ2-3; D uncertain. The sequencing input was PBMCs. The source is a man aged 25 to 40 in good health and CMV-seropositive. CDR3 in DNA: TGTGCCAGCAGTGTATTTTCCACAGATACGCAGTATTTT. The encoded protein is CASSVFSTDTQYF.